The entry that follows covers one TCR beta chain sequence. The antigen is undetermined. Preparation of the TCRbeta library was carried out with unique molecular identifiers. MiXCR was run by TCRdb on the PCR reads, yielding one entry per CDR3 protein. The sample has around 440,000 distinct CDR3 sequences, 15% to 20% seen once. The sample belongs to a study of T-cell reconstitution after alpha-beta-depleted transplantation in children. J gave up 1 base and V 6 bases, and 15 bases lay outside the gene matches. There are 17 residues in the CDR3. Germline-derived CDR1 and CDR2 are DFQATT and SNEGSKA (reference sequence). Study results and caveats: Where alpha-beta T cells came from about two months after transplant was reportedly several hundred expanded graft clones. T-cell counts and diversity were attributed mostly to newly produced T cells one year after transplant.

This chain connects TRBV20-1 to TRBJ2-1, with 7 bases matching TRBD2. The sequence was obtained from a boy younger than two who had a stem cell transplant for Wiskott-Aldrich syndrome, so the T cells may come from the graft donor. Here the sequenced sample was PBMCs, mostly from graft donor cells, taken 360 days after TCRalphabeta/CD19-depleted stem cell transplant. The chain's CDR3 is CSAFSRGGSWSYNEQFF. In nucleotides, the CDR3 is TGCAGTGCCTTTAGCCGAGGCGGGAGTTGGTCCTACAATGAGCAGTTCTTC.